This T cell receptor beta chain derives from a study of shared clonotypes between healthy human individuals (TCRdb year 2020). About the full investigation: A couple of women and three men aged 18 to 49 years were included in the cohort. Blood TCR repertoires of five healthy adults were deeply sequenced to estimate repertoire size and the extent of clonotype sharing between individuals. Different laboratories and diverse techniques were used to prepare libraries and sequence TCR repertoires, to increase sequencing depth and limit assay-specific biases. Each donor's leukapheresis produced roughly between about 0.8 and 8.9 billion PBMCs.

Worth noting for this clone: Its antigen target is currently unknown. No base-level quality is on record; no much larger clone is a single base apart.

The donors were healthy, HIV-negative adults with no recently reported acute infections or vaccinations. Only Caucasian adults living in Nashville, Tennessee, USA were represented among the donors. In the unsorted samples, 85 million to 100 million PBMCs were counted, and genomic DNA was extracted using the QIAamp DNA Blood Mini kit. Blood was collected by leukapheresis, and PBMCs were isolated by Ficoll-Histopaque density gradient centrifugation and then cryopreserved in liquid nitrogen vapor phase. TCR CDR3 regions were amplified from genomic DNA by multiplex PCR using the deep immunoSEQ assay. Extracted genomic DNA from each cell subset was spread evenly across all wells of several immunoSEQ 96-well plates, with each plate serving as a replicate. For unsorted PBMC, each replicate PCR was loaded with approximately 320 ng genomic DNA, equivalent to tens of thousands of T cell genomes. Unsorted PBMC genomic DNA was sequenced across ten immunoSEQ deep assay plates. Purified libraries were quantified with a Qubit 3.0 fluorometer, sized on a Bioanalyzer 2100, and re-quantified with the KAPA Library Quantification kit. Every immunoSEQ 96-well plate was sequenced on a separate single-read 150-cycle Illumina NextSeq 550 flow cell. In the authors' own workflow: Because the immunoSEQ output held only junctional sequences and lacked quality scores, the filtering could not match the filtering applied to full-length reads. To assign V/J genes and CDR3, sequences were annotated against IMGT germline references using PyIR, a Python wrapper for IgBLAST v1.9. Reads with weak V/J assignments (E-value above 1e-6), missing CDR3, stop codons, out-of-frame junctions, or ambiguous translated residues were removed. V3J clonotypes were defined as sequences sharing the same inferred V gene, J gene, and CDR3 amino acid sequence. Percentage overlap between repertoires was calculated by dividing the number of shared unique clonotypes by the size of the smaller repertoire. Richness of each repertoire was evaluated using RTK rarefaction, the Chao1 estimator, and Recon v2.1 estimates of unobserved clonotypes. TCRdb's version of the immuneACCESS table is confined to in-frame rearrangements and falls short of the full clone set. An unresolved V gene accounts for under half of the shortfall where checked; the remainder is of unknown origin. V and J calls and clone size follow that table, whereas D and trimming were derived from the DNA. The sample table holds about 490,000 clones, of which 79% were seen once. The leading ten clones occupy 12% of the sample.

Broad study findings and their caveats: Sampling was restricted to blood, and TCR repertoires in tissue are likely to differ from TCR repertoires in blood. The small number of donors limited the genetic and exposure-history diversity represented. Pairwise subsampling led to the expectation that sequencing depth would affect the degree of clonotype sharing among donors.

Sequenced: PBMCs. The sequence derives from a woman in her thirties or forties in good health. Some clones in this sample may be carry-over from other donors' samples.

Here is the DNA: TGTGCCAGCATAGGGAGGCATACGTCCGTCACTCGCCGGGGGTACTACGAGCAGTACTTC. Translation gives CASIGRHTSVTRRGYYEQYF. The rearrangement combines TRBV2 with TRBJ2-7, with a tentative D gene TRBD2 over 6 matching bases. Taken from cysteine to phenylalanine, the CDR3 has 20 residues. The read is trimmed to its CDR3 DNA, 60 bases read in frame from base 1. The CDR1 and CDR2 encoded by the germline V gene are SNHLY and FYNNEI. Cut back by 7 bases and 3 bases, the V and J ends lie 34 bases apart.